The rows below give T cell receptor beta chains drawn from one sample of a study of blood T cell repertoires in COVID-19. Profiling relied on immunoSEQ multiplex PCR, and the TCRdb table lists in-frame clones only, not all of them. The table has over 250,000 clones, approximately 85% seen once. Source material: peripheral blood. Receptor source: a woman aged 65 to 85 with acute or convalescent COVID-19. Both conserved end residues are part of each CDR3. D genes are given only for firm matches. Clone size is stated in some rows and not others, as once, few, many or a class when expanded.

>TRBJ1-2|TRBV5-4|few|TRBD1
CASSSQAVTGGEGYTF
TGTGCCAGCAGCTCCCAAGCAGTTACAGGGGGCGAAGGCTACACCTTC
>TRBJ2-2|TRBV28|-|-
CASSFRGYTGELFF
TGTGCCAGCAGTTTCAGGGGATACACCGGGGAGCTGTTTTTT
>TRBJ2-2|TRBV15|-|TRBD1
CATSRTSGGYTGELFF
TGTGCCACCAGCAGAACATCAGGGGGTTACACCGGGGAGCTGTTTTTT
>TRBJ2-2|TRBV3-1/TRBV3-2|-|TRBD1
CASSLRSGTGVAGELFF
TGTGCCAGCAGCCTTCGTTCCGGGACAGGGGTCGCCGGGGAGCTGTTTTTT
>TRBJ2-3|TRBV6-4|-|-
CASSSTSTLDTQYF
TGTGCCAGCAGTTCTACTAGCACCCTTGATACGCAGTATTTT
>TRBJ2-7|TRBV10-3|-|-
CAISADRSFSYEQYF
TGTGCCATCAGTGCTGACAGGTCCTTCTCCTACGAGCAGTACTTC
>TRBJ1-1|TRBV12-3/TRBV12-4|few|TRBD1
CASRAGTGVQAFF
TGTGCCAGCAGGGCCGGGACAGGGGTTCAGGCTTTCTTT
>TRBJ1-5|TRBV2|-|-
CASTVGNQPQHF
TGTGCCAGCACCGTTGGCAATCAGCCCCAGCATTTT
>TRBJ1-5|TRBV2|-|TRBD1
CASSPGTGGIGQPQHF
TGTGCCAGCAGCCCTGGGACAGGGGGTATAGGTCAGCCCCAGCATTTT
>TRBJ1-5|TRBV5-6|-|TRBD1
CASSLYRGQDQPQHF
TGTGCCAGCAGCTTGTACAGGGGGCAAGATCAGCCCCAGCATTTT
>TRBJ1-5|TRBV30|-|-
CAWSVRRGGCSNQPQHF
TGTGCCTGGAGTGTACGGAGGGGGGGGTGTAGCAATCAGCCCCAGCATTTT
>TRBJ1-4|TRBV20-1|-|-
CSASNPRGPNEKLFF
TGCAGTGCTAGTAACCCCAGGGGACCTAATGAAAAACTGTTTTTT
>TRBJ1-2|TRBV15|once|TRBD1
CATSRDQGQPYGYTF
TGTGCCACCAGCAGAGATCAGGGACAGCCGTATGGCTACACCTTC
>TRBJ1-2|TRBV6-5|-|-
CAIPDSWGGYTF
TGTGCCATCCCTGATTCGTGGGGCGGCTACACCTTC
>TRBJ1-2|TRBV7-8|-|-
CASSYRVTYGYTF
TGTGCCAGCAGCTACAGGGTTACCTATGGCTACACCTTC
>TRBJ1-2|TRBV2|-|TRBD1
CASNHPGQPSNYGYTF
TGTGCCAGCAACCACCCGGGACAGCCCTCTAACTATGGCTACACCTTC
>TRBJ1-2|TRBV18|-|-
CASSPQGDYGYTF
TGTGCCAGCTCACCACAGGGGGATTATGGCTACACCTTC
>TRBJ1-1|TRBV6-6|-|-
CASSYFAGDRAEAFF
TGTGCCAGCAGTTACTTCGCGGGGGATCGGGCTGAAGCTTTCTTT
>TRBJ2-4|TRBV2|-|-
CASSDLRVFVQYF
TGTGCCAGCAGTGATTTACGGGTTTTCGTTCAGTACTTC
>TRBJ1-1|TRBV5-6|-|-
CASSRGPEAFF
TGTGCCAGCAGCCGGGGTCCTGAAGCTTTCTTT
>TRBJ2-7|TRBV28|-|TRBD1
CASRIQGASYEQYF
TGTGCCAGCAGGATACAGGGGGCCTCCTACGAGCAGTACTTC
>TRBJ1-1|TRBV27|-|-
CASSLSGRGNTEAFF
TGTGCCAGCAGTTTATCGGGCAGGGGGAACACTGAAGCTTTCTTT
>TRBJ1-2|TRBV20-1|-|TRBD1
CSASLGNRGYGYTF
TGCAGTGCTAGTCTTGGAAACAGGGGCTATGGCTACACCTTC
>TRBJ1-5|TRBV6-5|-|-
CASSSSLAQPQHF
TGTGCCAGCAGTTCCTCCTTGGCCCAGCCCCAGCATTTT
>TRBJ2-2|TRBV5-1|-|TRBD1
CASSWGQASTGELFF
TGCGCCAGCAGCTGGGGACAGGCTAGCACCGGGGAGCTGTTTTTT
>TRBJ2-3|TRBV7-9|-|TRBD1
CASSLRGRGDTQYF
TGTGCCAGCAGCTTAAGGGGGCGAGGAGATACGCAGTATTTT